This is a list of T cell receptor beta chains from one sample in a study of identical twins. TCRdb recomputed calls from the 5' RACE reads with MiXCR, one row per CDR3 protein. Here the sample spans 1.5 million to 2 million distinct CDR3 sequences, less than 35% being singletons. The sample taken for sequencing was cord blood. The receptors stem from a newborn girl in good health. Both conserved end residues are part of each CDR3. D genes are given only for firm matches. Not every row has a clone size; where given, it reads once, few, many or a size class.

cdr3_length d_call clone_size j_call v_call cdr3_aa cdr3_nt
12 TRBD1 . TRBJ1-2 TRBV29-1 CSVDPDRDGYTF TGCAGCGTTGACCCGGACAGGGATGGCTACACCTTC
13 . many TRBJ2-7 TRBV6-5 CASSPQSWREQYF TGTGCCAGCAGTCCCCAAAGTTGGAGGGAGCAGTACTTC
11 TRBD2 once TRBJ2-5 TRBV27 CARSLAGTQYF TGTGCCCGCAGTCTAGCGGGAACCCAGTACTTC
12 . . TRBJ2-7 TRBV20-1 CSASISSYEQYF TGCAGTGCTAGTATTTCCAGCTACGAGCAGTACTTC
15 TRBD2 many TRBJ2-3 TRBV10-1 CASSGLAGTSDTQYF TGCGCCAGCAGTGGTTTAGCGGGAACGTCAGATACGCAGTATTTT
18 TRBD2 few TRBJ2-1 TRBV7-8 CASSPGGTSGRRGNEQFF TGTGCCAGCAGTCCGGGGGGGACTAGCGGGAGGCGCGGCAATGAGCAGTTCTTC
14 . . TRBJ1-1 TRBV6-6 CASSYGRQGTEAFF TGTGCCAGCAGTTACGGGCGGCAGGGTACTGAAGCTTTCTTT
18 TRBD1 . TRBJ1-5 TRBV24-1 CAAGTGAYPGHSNQPQHF TGTGCCGCTGGGACAGGGGCTTACCCGGGCCATAGCAATCAGCCCCAGCATTTT
15 . few TRBJ2-3 TRBV12-3/TRBV12-4 CASRRLATSTDTQYF TGTGCCAGCAGGAGACTGGCGACTAGCACAGATACGCAGTATTTT
13 TRBD2 . TRBJ2-5 TRBV3-1 CASSQETSNEQYF TGTGCCAGCAGCCAAGAGACTAGCAATGAGCAGTACTTC
16 TRBD2 few TRBJ2-7 TRBV14 CASSHFQGLVRNEQYF TGTGCCAGCAGCCATTTTCAGGGACTAGTGAGAAACGAGCAGTACTTC
15 . . TRBJ2-5 TRBV5-1 CASSLATNDQETQYF TGCGCCAGCAGCTTGGCGACCAACGATCAAGAGACCCAGTACTTC
18 . . TRBJ1-5 TRBV15 CATSRDTPIRTDNQPQHF TGTGCCACCAGCAGGGACACCCCCATCAGGACTGACAATCAGCCCCAGCATTTT
16 . few TRBJ1-5 TRBV28 CASSRGGSRMNQPQHF TGTGCCAGCAGCAGGGGTGGGTCAAGGATGAATCAGCCCCAGCATTTT
15 TRBD2 . TRBJ2-7 TRBV7-2 CASTLLAGGPYEQYF TGTGCCAGCACCCTCTTAGCGGGGGGCCCCTACGAGCAGTACTTC
15 . . TRBJ1-5 TRBV7-9 CASRPQGGSNQPQHF TGTGCCAGCAGGCCCCAGGGAGGGAGCAATCAGCCCCAGCATTTT
19 TRBD1 . TRBJ1-4 TRBV27 CASSLRGQARVSFNEKLFF TGTGCCAGCAGTTTAAGGGGACAGGCCCGCGTATCTTTTAATGAAAAACTGTTTTTT
15 . . TRBJ1-5 TRBV20-1 CSASSPDRINQPQHF TGCAGTGCTAGTTCCCCTGACAGGATCAATCAGCCCCAGCATTTT